This T cell receptor (beta chain) derives from a study of immune aging and cytomegalovirus after organ transplant (dated by TCRdb to the early 2020s). A note on the overall study: Every transplant recipient was given three-drug immunosuppression consisting of prednisone, tacrolimus, and mycophenolate. What the study reported, not specific to this receptor: TEMRA cells made up a larger share of large clones, and the seven largest clones (around 1,800 cells) gained aged and TEMRA cells while losing TCM cells. Following viremia, cells with an aged phenotype rose post-transplant no matter the clone size, with the increase showing up earlier in large clones (days 200-264) than in small clones. Because CD57 was not measured in the sequencing data, a conservative gene-based aging definition was used instead.

Taken from cysteine to phenylalanine, the CDR3 has 19 residues. CDR3 DNA only is kept here, 57 bases in frame from base 1. The CDR1 and CDR2 encoded by the germline V gene (reference sequence) are MNHEY and SMNVEV. On this clonotype: What this receptor recognizes is not known. Sequence at one end of the junction differs from germline and may be a read error.

Libraries were built with single-cell sequencing. The sequencing machine was an Illumina NovaSeq 6000. For cell capture and library preparation, the team used the BD Rhapsody Targeted mRNA and AbSeq Reagent Kit in a microwell format. Libraries covered TCR, sample tags, AbSeq, and targeted mRNA from the Human T-Cell Expression Panel plus custom TOX and TOX2 primers. Sequencing of the libraries was performed on an Illumina NovaSeq. In the authors' own workflow: The analysis covered approximately 9,900 cells in total, of which 7076 were CD8 T cells and around 4,500 were CD8 T cells with an identifiable TCR CDR3. The BD Rhapsody Targeted Analysis Pipeline, including V(D)J processing, was run on the Seven Bridges Genomics platform to process the raw data. Quality control, Sample Tag demultiplexing with Lex-BDSMK, clone identification with VDJ Explorer, and Seurat clustering were all done in SeqGeq 1.6.0. Clones making up <1% of CD8 T cells were classified as non-expanded, and clones making up >2.5% of the sample were classified as clonal expansions. TCRdb reworked the public reads: Q25 trimming with fastp, MiXCR clone assembly, productive beta chains retained. CDR3 protein sequences are deduplicated, and each keeps its most common genes and DNA. The V and J calls here are based on TCRdb, not the publication. The sample table lists about 21,000 distinct CDR3 sequences, roughly 38% of them with a count of one. The leading ten clones occupy less than 30% of the sample.

The time point label here, explained by the study, means: five sample-tagged time points from pre-transplant (day -1) to day 368 post-transplant, pooled. Thawed PBMC were stimulated for around eleven hours with a CMV IE-1 overlapping peptide library without transport inhibitors. After thawing, cells rested overnight before stimulation in R10 medium with CD28/CD49d costimulation. The IE-1 peptide library was composed of 15-amino-acid peptides with overlaps of 11 amino acids. Each time point was barcoded with BD Single-Cell Multiplexing Kit Sample Tags, pooled, and stained with oligo-conjugated anti-CD45RA plus sorting antibodies. A BD FACSAria III was used to sort CMV-responsive CD8+CD137+ and CD4+CD154+ T cells at 4-way purity. EDTA vacutainers were used to collect blood, which was then processed with a Ficoll gradient within 1-24 hours.

This sample comprised CMV peptide-activated CD4+ and CD8+ T cells sorted from blood, obtained at five time points, pooled. Read against the paper, the sample's cell subset or site label means: sorted CD8+CD137+ and CD4+CD154+ T cells after roughly 13 h CMV IE-1 peptide stimulation. The TCR originated in a female donor who had a heart transplant and CMV viremia. The sequence is built from TRBV27 and TRBJ2-1; the central 7 bases match TRBD2. CDR3 sequence: CARTPSWLAATTGYNEQYF. At the DNA level, the sequence is TGTGCCCGCACCCCGTCGTGGCTAGCGGCCACCACGGGATACAATGAGCAATACTTC.